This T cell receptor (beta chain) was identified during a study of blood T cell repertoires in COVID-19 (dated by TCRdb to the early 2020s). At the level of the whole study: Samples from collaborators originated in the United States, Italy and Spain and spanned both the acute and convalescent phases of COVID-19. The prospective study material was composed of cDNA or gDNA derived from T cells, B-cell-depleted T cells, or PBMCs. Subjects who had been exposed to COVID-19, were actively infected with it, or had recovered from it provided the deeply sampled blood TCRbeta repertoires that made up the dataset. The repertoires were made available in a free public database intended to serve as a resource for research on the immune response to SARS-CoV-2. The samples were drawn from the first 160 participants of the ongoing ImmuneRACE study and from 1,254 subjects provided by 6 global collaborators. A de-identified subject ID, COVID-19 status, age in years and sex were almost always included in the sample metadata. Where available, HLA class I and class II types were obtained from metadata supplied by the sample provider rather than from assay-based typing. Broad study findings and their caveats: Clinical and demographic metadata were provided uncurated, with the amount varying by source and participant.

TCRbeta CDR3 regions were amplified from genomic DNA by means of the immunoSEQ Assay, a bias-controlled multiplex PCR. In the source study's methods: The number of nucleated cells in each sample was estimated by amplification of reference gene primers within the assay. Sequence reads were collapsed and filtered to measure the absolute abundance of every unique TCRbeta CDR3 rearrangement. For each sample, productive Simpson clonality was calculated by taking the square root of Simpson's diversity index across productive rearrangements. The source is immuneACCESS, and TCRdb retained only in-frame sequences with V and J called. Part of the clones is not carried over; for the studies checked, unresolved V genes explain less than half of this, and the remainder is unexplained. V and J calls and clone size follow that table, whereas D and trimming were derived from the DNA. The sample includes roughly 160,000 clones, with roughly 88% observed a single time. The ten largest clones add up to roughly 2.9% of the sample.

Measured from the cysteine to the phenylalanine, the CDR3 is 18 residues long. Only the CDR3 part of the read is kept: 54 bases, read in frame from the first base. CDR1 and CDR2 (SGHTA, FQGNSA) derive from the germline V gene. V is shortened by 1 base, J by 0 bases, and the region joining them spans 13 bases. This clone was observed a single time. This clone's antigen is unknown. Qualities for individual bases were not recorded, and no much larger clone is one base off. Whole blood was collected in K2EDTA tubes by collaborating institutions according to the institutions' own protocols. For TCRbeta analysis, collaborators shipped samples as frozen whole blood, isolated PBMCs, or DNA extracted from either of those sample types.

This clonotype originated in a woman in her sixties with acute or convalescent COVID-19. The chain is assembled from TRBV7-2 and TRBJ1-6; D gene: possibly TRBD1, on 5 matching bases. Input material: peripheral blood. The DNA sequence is TGTGCCAGCAGCTTAGAGGGGCGTCTTAGCTCCTATAATTCACCCCTCCACTTT. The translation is CASSLEGRLSSYNSPLHF.